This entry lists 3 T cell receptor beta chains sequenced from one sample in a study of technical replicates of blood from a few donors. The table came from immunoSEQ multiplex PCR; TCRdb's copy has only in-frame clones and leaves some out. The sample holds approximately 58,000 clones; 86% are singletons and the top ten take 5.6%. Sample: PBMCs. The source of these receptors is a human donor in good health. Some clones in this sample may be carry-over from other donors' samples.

For the CDR3, the DNA is TGCGCCAGCAGCCCGTCGGGACAAACATACAATGAGCAGTTCTTC. Translated, it gives CASSPSGQTYNEQFF. The chain uses TRBV5-1 and TRBJ2-1; maybe TRBD1 (6 bases). The germline gives CDR1 SGHRS, CDR2 YFSETQ. Between the trimmed V and J ends, which lost 4 bases and 4 bases, there was a span of 15 bases. CDR3 length equals 15 residues.

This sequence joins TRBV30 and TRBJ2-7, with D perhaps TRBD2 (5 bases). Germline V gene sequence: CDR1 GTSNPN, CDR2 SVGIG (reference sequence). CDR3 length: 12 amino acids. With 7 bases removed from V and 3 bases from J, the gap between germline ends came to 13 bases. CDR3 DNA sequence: TGTGCCTACCGGACTTCCAGCTACGAGCAGTACTTC. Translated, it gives CAYRTSSYEQYF.

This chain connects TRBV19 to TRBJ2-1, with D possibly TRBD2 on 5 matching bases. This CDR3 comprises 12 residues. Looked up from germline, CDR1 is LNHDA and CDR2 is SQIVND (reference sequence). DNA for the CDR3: TGTTTAGGAAAGGGAGTGCGGAATGAGCAGTTCTTC. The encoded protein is CLGKGVRNEQFF.